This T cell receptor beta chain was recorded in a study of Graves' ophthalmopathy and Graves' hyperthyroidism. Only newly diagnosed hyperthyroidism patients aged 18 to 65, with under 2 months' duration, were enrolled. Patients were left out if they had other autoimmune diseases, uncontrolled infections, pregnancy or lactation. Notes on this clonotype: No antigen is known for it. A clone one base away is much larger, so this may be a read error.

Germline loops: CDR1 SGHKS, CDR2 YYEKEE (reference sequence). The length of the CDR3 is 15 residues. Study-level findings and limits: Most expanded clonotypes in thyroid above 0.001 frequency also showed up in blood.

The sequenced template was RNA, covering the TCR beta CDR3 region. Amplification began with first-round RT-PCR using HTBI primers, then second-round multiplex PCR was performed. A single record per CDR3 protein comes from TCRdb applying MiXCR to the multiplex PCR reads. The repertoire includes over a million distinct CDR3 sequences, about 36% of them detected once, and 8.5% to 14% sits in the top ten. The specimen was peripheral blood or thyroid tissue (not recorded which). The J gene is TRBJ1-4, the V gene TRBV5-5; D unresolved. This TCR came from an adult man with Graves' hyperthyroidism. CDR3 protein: CARSSRSREGEKLFF. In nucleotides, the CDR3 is TGTGCCCGCAGCTCCCGGTCCAGAGAGGGCGAAAAACTGTTTTTT.